This T cell receptor beta chain was profiled in a study of T cells expressing NK-cell markers (dated by TCRdb to 2020 to 2022). Some background on the complete study: Eight donors provided sorted CD3+CD56+NKG2C+, CD3+CD56+NKG2C- and CD3+CD56-NKG2C+ T-cell subsets, whose TCR beta-chain repertoires were profiled. Seven of the eight sequenced donors were HCMV-seropositive and one was HCMV-seronegative. Randomly selected healthy volunteers, three men and five women, were used as the eight sequenced donors. Sequencing of the libraries produced 2 x 150 bp reads on Illumina HiSeq 2000/2500, MiSeq or NextSeq. General findings and caveats noted by the study authors: Whether the expanded NKG2C-expressing T cell clones were specific for HCMV antigens was left unclear. In several donors, the dominant CD3+CD56+NKG2C+ clonotypes were among the top 10 CD8+ clonotypes and accounted for roughly 1.0-7.5% of CD8+ T cells. Those dominant clonotypes were again the most abundant among CD3+CD56-NKG2C+ cells in a handful of donors, at about 25-60.1%.

The CDR3 numbers 14 residues from cysteine through phenylalanine. Only the protein is on record. CDR1 and CDR2 were assigned from the germline V gene as MDHEN and SYDVKM. For this clonotype: What antigen it recognizes has not been identified.

A commercial ELISA kit detecting HCMV-specific IgG in serum was used to determine HCMV serostatus. Peripheral blood mononuclear cells were isolated from blood by Ficoll density gradient centrifugation. TCRdb names Illumina HiSeq 2000 as the instrument used. TCR beta cDNA libraries were made by 5'RACE template switching that added a universal primer site and unique molecular identifiers. cDNA synthesis was primed from the TCR beta constant segment and was followed by two successive PCR amplification steps. Processing in the source paper ran as follows. MIGEC was used to demultiplex reads and group the reads by UMI, and MiTCR was used to assemble and quantify clonotypes. To remove erroneous sequences, TCR cDNA sequences were retained only when supported by two or more reads. The tcR package was used for downstream repertoire analysis, and clonotypes were matched between fractions using CDR3 nucleotide sequence together with V segment. VDJmatch was used to annotate antigen specificity against VDJdb, with one amino acid substitution allowed in CDR3. The reads went through TCRdb reprocessing, and each CDR3 protein sequence gets one entry with no DNA. Here the V and J calls rest on TCRdb's processing, not on the authors' analysis. For this sample, the table gives about 440,000 distinct CDR3 sequences. Clones ranked in the top ten supply about 7.1% of the sample.

This clonotype originated in a woman aged 18 to 75 in good health. The V and J genes are TRBV28 and TRBJ2-7; TCRdb's assignment of TRBD2 cannot be checked, as there is no DNA. Sequencing was carried out using blood T cells: a sorted CD56 or NKG2C T cell subset, CD4+ or CD8+ T cells, or bulk PBMC T cells (not recorded which). The CDR3 is CASTTGTSGFEQYF.